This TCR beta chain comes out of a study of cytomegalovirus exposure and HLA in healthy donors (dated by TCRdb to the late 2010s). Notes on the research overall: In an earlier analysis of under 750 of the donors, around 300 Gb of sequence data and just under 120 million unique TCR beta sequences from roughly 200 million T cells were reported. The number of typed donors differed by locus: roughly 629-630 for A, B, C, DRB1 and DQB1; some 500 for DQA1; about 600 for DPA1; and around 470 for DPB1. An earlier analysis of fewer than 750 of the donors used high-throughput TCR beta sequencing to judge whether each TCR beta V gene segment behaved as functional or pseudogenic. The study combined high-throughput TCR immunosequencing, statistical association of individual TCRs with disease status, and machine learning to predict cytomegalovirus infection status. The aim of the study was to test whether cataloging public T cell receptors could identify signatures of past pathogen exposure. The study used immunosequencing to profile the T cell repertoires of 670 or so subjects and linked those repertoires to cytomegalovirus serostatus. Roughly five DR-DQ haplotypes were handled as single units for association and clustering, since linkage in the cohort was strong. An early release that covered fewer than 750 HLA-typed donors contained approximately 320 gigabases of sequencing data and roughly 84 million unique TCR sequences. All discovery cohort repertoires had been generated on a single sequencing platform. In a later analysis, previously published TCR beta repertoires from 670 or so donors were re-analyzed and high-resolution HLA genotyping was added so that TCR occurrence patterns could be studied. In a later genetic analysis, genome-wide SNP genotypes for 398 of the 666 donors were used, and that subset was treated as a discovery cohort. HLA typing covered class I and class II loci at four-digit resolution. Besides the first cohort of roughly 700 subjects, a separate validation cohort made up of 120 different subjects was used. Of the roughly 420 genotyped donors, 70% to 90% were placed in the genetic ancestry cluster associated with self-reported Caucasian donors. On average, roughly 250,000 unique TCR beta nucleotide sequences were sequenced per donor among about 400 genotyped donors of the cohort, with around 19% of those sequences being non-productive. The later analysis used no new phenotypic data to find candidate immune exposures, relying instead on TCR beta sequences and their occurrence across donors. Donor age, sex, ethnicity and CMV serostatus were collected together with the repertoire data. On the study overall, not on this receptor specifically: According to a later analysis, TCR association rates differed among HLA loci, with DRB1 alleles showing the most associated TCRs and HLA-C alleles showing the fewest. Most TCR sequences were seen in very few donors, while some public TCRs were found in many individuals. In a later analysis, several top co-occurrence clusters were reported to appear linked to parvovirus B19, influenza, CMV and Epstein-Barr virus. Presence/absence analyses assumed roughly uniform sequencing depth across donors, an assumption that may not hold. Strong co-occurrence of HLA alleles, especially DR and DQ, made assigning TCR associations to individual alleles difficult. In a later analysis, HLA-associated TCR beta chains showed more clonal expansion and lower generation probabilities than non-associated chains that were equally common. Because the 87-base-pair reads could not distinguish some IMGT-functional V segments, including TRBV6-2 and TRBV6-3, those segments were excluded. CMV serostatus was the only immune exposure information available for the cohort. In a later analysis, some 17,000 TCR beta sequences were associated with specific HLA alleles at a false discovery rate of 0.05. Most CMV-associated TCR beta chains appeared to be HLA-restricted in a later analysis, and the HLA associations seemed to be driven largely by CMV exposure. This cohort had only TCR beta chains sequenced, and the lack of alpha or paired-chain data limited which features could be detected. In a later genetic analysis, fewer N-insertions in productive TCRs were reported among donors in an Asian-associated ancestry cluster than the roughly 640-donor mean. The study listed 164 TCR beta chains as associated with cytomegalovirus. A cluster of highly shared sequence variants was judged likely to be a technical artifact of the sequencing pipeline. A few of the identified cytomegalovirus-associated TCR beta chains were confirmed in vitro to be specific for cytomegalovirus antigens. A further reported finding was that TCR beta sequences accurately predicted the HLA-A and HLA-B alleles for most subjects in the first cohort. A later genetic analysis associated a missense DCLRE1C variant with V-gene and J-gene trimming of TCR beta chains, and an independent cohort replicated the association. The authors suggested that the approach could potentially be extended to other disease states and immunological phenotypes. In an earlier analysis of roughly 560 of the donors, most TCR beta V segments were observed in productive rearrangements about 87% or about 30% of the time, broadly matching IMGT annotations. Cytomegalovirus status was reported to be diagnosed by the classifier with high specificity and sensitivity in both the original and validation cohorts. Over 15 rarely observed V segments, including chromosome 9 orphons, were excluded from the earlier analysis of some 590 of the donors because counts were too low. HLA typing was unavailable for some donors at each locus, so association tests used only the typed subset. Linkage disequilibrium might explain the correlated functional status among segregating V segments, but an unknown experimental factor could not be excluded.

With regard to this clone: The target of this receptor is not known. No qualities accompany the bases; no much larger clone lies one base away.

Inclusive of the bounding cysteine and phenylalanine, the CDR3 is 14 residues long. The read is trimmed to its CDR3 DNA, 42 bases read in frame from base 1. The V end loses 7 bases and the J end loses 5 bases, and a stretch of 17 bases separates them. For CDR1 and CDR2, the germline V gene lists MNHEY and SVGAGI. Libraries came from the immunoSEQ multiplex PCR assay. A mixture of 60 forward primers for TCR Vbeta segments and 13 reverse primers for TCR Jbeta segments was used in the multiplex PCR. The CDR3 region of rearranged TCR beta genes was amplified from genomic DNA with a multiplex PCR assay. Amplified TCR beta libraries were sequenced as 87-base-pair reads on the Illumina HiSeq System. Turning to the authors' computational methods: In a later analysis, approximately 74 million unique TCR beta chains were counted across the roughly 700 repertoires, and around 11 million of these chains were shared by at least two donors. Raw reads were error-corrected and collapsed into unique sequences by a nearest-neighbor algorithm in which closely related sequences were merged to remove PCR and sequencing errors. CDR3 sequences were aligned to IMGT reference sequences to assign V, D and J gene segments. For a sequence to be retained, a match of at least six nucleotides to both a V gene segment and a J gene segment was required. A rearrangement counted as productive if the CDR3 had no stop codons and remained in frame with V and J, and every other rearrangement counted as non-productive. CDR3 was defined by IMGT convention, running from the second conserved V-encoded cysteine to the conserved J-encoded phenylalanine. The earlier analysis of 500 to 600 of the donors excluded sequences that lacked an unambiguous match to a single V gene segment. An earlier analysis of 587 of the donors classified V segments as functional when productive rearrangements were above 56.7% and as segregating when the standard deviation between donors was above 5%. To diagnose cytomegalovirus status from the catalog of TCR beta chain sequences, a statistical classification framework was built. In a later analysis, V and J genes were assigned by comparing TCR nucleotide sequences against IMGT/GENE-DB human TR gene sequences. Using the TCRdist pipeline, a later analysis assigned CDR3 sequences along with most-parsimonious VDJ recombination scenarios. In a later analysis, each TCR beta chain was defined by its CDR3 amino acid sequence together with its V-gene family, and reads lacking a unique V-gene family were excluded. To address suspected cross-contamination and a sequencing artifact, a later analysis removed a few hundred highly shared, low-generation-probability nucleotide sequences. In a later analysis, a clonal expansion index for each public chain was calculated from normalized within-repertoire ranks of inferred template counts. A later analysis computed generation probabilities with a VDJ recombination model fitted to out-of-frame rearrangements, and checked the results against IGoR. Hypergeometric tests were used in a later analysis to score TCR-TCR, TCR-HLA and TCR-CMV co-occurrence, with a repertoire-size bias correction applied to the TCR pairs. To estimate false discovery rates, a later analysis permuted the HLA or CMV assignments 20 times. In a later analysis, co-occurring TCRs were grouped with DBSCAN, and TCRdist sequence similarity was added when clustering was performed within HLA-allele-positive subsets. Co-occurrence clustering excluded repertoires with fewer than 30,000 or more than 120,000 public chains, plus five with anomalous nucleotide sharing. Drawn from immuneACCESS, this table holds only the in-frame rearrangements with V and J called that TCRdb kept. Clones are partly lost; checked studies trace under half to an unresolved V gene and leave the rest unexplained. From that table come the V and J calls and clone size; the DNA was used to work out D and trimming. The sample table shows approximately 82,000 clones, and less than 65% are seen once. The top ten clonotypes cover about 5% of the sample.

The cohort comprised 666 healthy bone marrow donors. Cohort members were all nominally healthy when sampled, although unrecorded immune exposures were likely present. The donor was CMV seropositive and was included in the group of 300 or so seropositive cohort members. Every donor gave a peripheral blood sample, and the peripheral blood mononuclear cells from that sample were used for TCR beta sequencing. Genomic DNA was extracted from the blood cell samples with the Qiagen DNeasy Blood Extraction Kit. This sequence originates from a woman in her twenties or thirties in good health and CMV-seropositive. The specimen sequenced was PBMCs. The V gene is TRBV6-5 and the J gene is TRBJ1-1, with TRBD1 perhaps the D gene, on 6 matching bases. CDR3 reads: CASTQGGASTEAFF. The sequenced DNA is TGTGCCAGCACCCAAGGGGGGGCTTCGACTGAAGCTTTCTTT.